The 32 T cell receptor beta chains in this list originate from one sample, sequenced in a study of blood T cell repertoires in COVID-19. The table came from immunoSEQ multiplex PCR; TCRdb's copy has only in-frame clones and leaves some out. The sample has about 130,000 clones; around 80% are singletons. The specimen was PBMCs or T cells enriched from blood (not recorded which). These receptors all come from a man in his forties with acute COVID-19.

The rearrangement uses TRBV13 and TRBJ1-1; maybe TRBD1 (6 bases). Germline V gives CDR1 PRHDT, CDR2 FYEKMQ (reference sequence). The CDR3 has 16 amino acids. V shed 0 bases and J shed 1 base, with 12 bases lying between them. The CDR3: CASSLGLQGSNTEAFF. The CDR3 DNA is TGTGCCAGCAGCTTAGGGTTGCAGGGGTCGAACACTGAAGCTTTCTTT.

The rearrangement links TRBV5-6 to TRBJ1-1; the D gene is possibly TRBD1 (5 bases). Germline V gene data show CDR1 as SGHDT and CDR2 as YYEEEE. This CDR3 has 12 residues. Trimming shortened V by 4 bases and J by 5 bases, and 9 bases separated the two germline ends. The CDR3: CASSRGGTEAFF. The DNA for the CDR3 is TGTGCCAGCAGCAGGGGTGGAACTGAAGCTTTCTTT.

This chain uses TRBV7-2 with TRBJ2-5; a weak D match, TRBD1 (7 bases). Germline V CDR1 and CDR2: SGHTA, FQGNSA. The CDR3 runs to 15 residues. Trimming removed 3 bases at V and 1 base at J, with 12 bases between. The CDR3 DNA is TGTGCCAGCAGCTTGATCCAGGGGGGCCAAGAGACCCAGTACTTC. Residues: CASSLIQGGQETQYF.

This clone was detected only once. The chain is built from TRBV10-3 and TRBJ2-7, with D possibly being TRBD1 (6 bases). CDR3 size: 12 residues. Germline loops: CDR1 ENHRY, CDR2 SYGVKD. In DNA, the CDR3 is TGTTCCTCAGGGGACGTCGCCTACGAGCAGTACTTC. This sequence encodes CSSGDVAYEQYF.

This clone was seen more than once but under ten times. The gene calls are TRBV28 and TRBJ1-2; TRBD1 might be the D (6 bases). V was trimmed by 4 bases and J by 3 bases, leaving 6 bases between them. Germline values: CDR1 MDHEN, CDR2 SYDVKM. CDR3 length: 12 amino acids. This CDR3 is CASSSGDYGYTF. The CDR3 coding sequence is TGTGCCAGCAGTTCAGGGGACTATGGCTACACCTTC.

This rearrangement joins TRBV7-9 to TRBJ1-1, with 7 nucleotides matching TRBD1. CDR3 size: 13 residues. The trim removed 3 bases at V and 8 bases at J, leaving 6 bases unmatched. Germline CDR1 reads SEHNR; CDR2 reads FQNEAQ (reference sequence). CDR3: CASSFSDRPEAFF. The CDR3 coding sequence is TGTGCCAGCAGCTTCTCGGACAGGCCAGAAGCTTTCTTT.

This CDR3 is CASSSLAGDLSTGELFF. CDR3 bases: TGTGCCAGCAGCTCCCTAGCGGGAGATCTGAGCACCGGGGAGCTGTTTTTT. V usage is TRBV3-1 (or the pseudogene TRBV3-2) and J usage is TRBJ2-2; the match to TRBD2 covers 10 bases. In germline, CDR1 is LGHDT, CDR2 YNNKEL (reference sequence). Trimming at V came to 5 bases and at J to 4 bases, leaving 10 bases not matched to a gene. The CDR3 covers 17 residues.

The rearrangement links TRBV21-1 to TRBJ1-5. TRBV21-1 is a documented pseudogene. This CDR3 is 12 amino acids long. The CDR3 region has the DNA TGTGCCAGCAGCAAAGCCCATACTTCGGTACATTTT. It encodes CASSKAHTSVHF.

The chain employs TRBV18 and TRBJ1-1, with 11 bases aligning to TRBD1. CDR3 length: 16 residues. The germline CDR1 and CDR2 sequences are KGHSH and LQKENI. Losses at the gene ends were 0 bases for V and 4 bases for J; bases not matched to a gene: 4. CDR3 in DNA: TGTGCCAGCTCACCACCGGGACAGGGGGGTGGCACTGAAGCTTTCTTT. It specifies CASSPPGQGGGTEAFF.

The chain couples TRBV4-2 to TRBJ2-5, with 8 bases aligning to TRBD2. Germline CDR1 LGHNA, CDR2 YNFKEQ. This CDR3 has 15 residues. Trimming cost V 1 base and J 4 bases; bases outside gene matches: 5. CDR3 coding DNA: TGTGCCAGCAGCCAAGGGGGGCTAGCGGGAGAGACCCAGTACTTC. Protein sequence: CASSQGGLAGETQYF.

This clone is a singleton in its sample. This rearrangement joins TRBV28 to TRBJ2-7; weak D call: TRBD2 (6 bases). CDR1 and CDR2 from the germline V gene are MDHEN and SYDVKM. The CDR3 totals 14 residues. The V end lost 8 bases, the J end lost 6 bases, and 20 bases lay between the germline ends. CDR3 loop: CASRTSGGRREQYF. CDR3 DNA: TGTGCCAGCCGAACATCTGGGGGGAGGCGCGAGCAGTACTTC.

The genes are TRBV4-1 and TRBJ2-5; D is ambiguous. Per the germline V gene, CDR1 is MGHRA and CDR2 is YSYEKL. The V end was cut by 0 bases, the J end by 5 bases, with 13 bases between. The CDR3 has 15 amino acids. CDR3 in amino acids: CASSQDRGRVETQYF. CDR3 coding DNA: TGCGCCAGCAGCCAAGACAGAGGCCGCGTGGAGACCCAGTACTTC.

This clone was counted a single time. This chain uses TRBV18 with TRBJ1-5; maybe TRBD1 (6 bases). The V and J ends lost 3 bases and 5 bases respectively, with 11 bases between them. The germline CDR1 and CDR2 sequences are KGHSH and LQKENI. CDR3 length: 14 residues. This chain's CDR3 is CASSPGQTHQPQHF. CDR3 coding DNA: TGTGCCAGCTCACCCGGACAGACCCATCAGCCCCAGCATTTT.

The rearrangement uses TRBV7-2 and TRBJ2-1; maybe TRBD2 (6 bases). Germline assignment: CDR1 SGHTA and CDR2 FQGNSA. CDR3 length equals 15 residues. Trimming removed 1 base from V and 8 bases from J, with 15 bases in between. The CDR3 nucleotides read TGTGCCAGCAGCTTAGGGGACGGGAGTTTTGATGAGCAGTTCTTC. Amino acids: CASSLGDGSFDEQFF.

Regarding this clone: At one end the junction does not follow the germline gene, possibly because of a read error. This rearrangement joins TRBV12-3 or TRBV12-4 to TRBJ1-5; maybe TRBD1 (5 bases). This CDR3 contains 13 residues. The CDR3 DNA follows: TGTGCCAGCAGCCCATCTTCCCAGGGTTATAGGGATTTT. Translating gives CASSPSSQGYRDF.

The chain links TRBV19 to TRBJ2-3; 9 nucleotides align to TRBD2. Trimming at V came to 4 bases and at J to 1 base, leaving 0 bases not matched to a gene. Germline CDR1 is LNHDA and CDR2 is SQIVND (reference sequence). The CDR3 is 14 residues long. This CDR3 is CASSKREGTDTQYF. The DNA for the CDR3 is TGTGCCAGTAGTAAGCGGGAGGGCACAGATACGCAGTATTTT.

V gene TRBV11-2 combines with J gene TRBJ1-2; 8 nucleotides align to TRBD1. CDR3 length equals 13 residues. J was trimmed by 8 bases and V by 3 bases; bases with no gene match: 5. Germline CDR1 and CDR2: SGHAT and FQNNGV. Here the CDR3 reads CASSFGRGLGYTF. DNA for the CDR3: TGTGCCAGCAGCTTTGGCAGGGGGCTAGGCTACACCTTC.

The chain links TRBV7-9 to TRBJ1-4; 8 nucleotides line up with TRBD1. The germline gives CDR1 SEHNR, CDR2 FQNEAQ (reference sequence). This CDR3 is 13 amino acids long. Trimming cost V 5 bases and J 8 bases; bases outside gene matches: 4. CDR3 region: CASSPQGEEKLFF. CDR3 nucleotides: TGTGCCAGCAGCCCACAGGGGGAGGAAAAACTGTTTTTT.

The chain carries TRBV10-2 and TRBJ2-7; D perhaps matches TRBD1 (6 bases). The CDR3 runs 12 residues. The V and J ends lost 8 bases and 4 bases respectively, with 12 bases between them. Germline V gene lookup returns CDR1 WSHSY and CDR2 SAAADI. CDR3 DNA: TGCGCCAGCGGTCAACAGGGTTACGAGCAGTACTTC. It is translated as CASGQQGYEQYF.

V gene TRBV5-8 combines with J gene TRBJ1-5, with D perhaps TRBD1 (5 bases). The CDR3 covers 16 residues. Trimming removed 0 bases at V and 6 bases at J, with 16 bases between. Per the germline V gene, CDR1 is SGHTS and CDR2 is YDEGEE. The CDR3 bases are TGTGCCAGCAGCTTGGGAATGGGGGGAGGAGGTCAGCCCCAGCATTTT. It encodes CASSLGMGGGGQPQHF.

This sequence joins TRBV19 and TRBJ1-2; 9 bases are a match to TRBD1. The CDR3 length is 14 residues. In germline, CDR1 is LNHDA, CDR2 SQIVND (reference sequence). V gave up 5 bases and J gave up 5 bases; unmatched junction bases: 6. This CDR3 is CASSPPGQGYGYTF. CDR3 bases: TGTGCCAGTAGTCCCCCAGGACAGGGGTATGGCTACACCTTC.

This clone was counted a few times. The chain recombines TRBV6-1 with TRBJ1-5; D is perhaps TRBD1 (6 bases). The V gene's germline CDR1 is MNHNS and CDR2 SASEGT. This CDR3 has 16 residues. V was shortened by 2 bases and J by 3 bases, with 14 bases between the two germline ends. CDR3 bases: TGTGCCAGCAGTGAAAACCAGGGGATTCTCAATCAGCCCCAGCATTTT. Amino acid sequence: CASSENQGILNQPQHF.

The chain carries TRBV30 and TRBJ1-6; D is possibly TRBD1 (5 bases). Trimming removed 0 bases at V and 12 bases at J, with 18 bases between. The CDR3 extends over 15 amino acids. Germline lookup yields CDR1 GTSNPN and CDR2 SVGIG (reference sequence). The CDR3 loop reads CAWSVLGGIIQPLHF. CDR3 DNA sequence: TGTGCCTGGAGTGTACTGGGGGGGATAATTCAACCCCTCCACTTT.

The V and J genes are TRBV3-1 (or the pseudogene TRBV3-2) and TRBJ1-2; D possibly corresponds to TRBD1 (5 bases). V was shortened by 2 bases and J by 6 bases, with 19 bases between the two germline ends. The CDR3 contains 16 residues. The germline gives CDR1 LGHDT, CDR2 YNNKEL (reference sequence). CDR3 in amino acids: CASSQLRAPPSDGYTF. Written as DNA, the CDR3 is TGTGCCAGCAGCCAACTCAGGGCCCCCCCAAGCGATGGCTACACCTTC.

To note about this clone: At one boundary the junction diverges from the germline segment, which might be a read error. J is TRBJ1-6 and V is TRBV19, with D unclear. Germline V gene lookup returns CDR1 LNHDA and CDR2 SQIVND (reference sequence). The CDR3 loop spans 15 amino acids. The DNA for the CDR3 is TGTGCCAGTAGGATAGGCCTGGGCGATAATTCACCCCTCCACTTT. Its protein product is CASRIGLGDNSPLHF.

V is TRBV12-3 or TRBV12-4 and J is TRBJ1-6, with D possibly being TRBD1 (5 bases). The germline V and J ends were trimmed by 7 bases and 7 bases, with 11 bases remaining between them. This CDR3 spans 13 amino acids. The CDR3 is CASIGQGNSPLHF. The DNA of the CDR3 is TGTGCCAGCATAGGGCAGGGAAATTCACCCCTCCACTTT.

The chain employs TRBV18 and TRBJ1-5; D not resolved. This CDR3 comprises 14 residues. Germline assignment: CDR1 KGHSH and CDR2 LQKENI. V gave up 6 bases and J gave up 0 bases, with 9 bases separating them. The CDR3 DNA reads as TGTGCCAGCTCCCCCGGGAATAGCAATCAGCCCCAGCATTTT. The encoded protein is CASSPGNSNQPQHF.

V gene TRBV10-3 combines with J gene TRBJ2-7, with 7 bases that match TRBD1. The V segment lost 1 base and the J segment 1 base; nucleotides outside the gene matches: 1. This CDR3 comprises 14 residues. CDR1 is ENHRY, CDR2 SYGVKD, per germline. The CDR3 bases are TGTGCCATCAGTGAGTGGGGACAGTCCTACGAGCAGTACTTC. It yields the protein CAISEWGQSYEQYF.

The chain uses TRBV3-1 (or the pseudogene TRBV3-2) and TRBJ2-3, with D perhaps TRBD2 (5 bases). The CDR3 loop spans 15 amino acids. The germline V and J ends were trimmed by 0 bases and 8 bases, with 15 bases remaining between them. Germline-derived CDR1 and CDR2 are LGHDT and YNNKEL (reference sequence). Written as DNA, the CDR3 is TGTGCCAGCAGCCAAGAACAGACCCGGACTGGTACGCAGTATTTT. The encoded protein is CASSQEQTRTGTQYF.

CDR3 DNA: TGCGCCAGCAGCCGCGACGGGGCCTACGAGCAGTACTTC. Residues: CASSRDGAYEQYF. The chain is built from TRBV5-1 and TRBJ2-7, with D possibly matching TRBD2 (5 bases). Germline CDR1 is SGHRS and CDR2 is YFSETQ. There are 13 residues in the CDR3. Trimming removed 4 bases from V and 2 bases from J, with 10 bases in between.

The CDR3 region has the DNA TGTGCCAGCAGGGCTTGGACAGTAGGAGAGACCCAGTACTTC. Amino acids: CASRAWTVGETQYF. The V gene is TRBV6-5, the J gene TRBJ2-5, with a possible D match to TRBD1 (6 bases). Between the trimmed V and J ends, which lost 6 bases and 4 bases, there was a span of 15 bases. Germline values: CDR1 MNHEY, CDR2 SVGAGI. This CDR3 is 14 amino acids long.

CDR3 in amino acids: CASSEAQGSNSPLHF. CDR3 bases: TGTGCCAGCAGTGAAGCACAGGGGTCGAATTCACCCCTCCACTTT. The genes are TRBV2 and TRBJ1-6; 7 positions match TRBD1. The CDR3 has 15 residues. Unmatched junction bases numbered 3, after V lost 0 bases and J lost 7 bases. Germline CDR1 reads SNHLY; CDR2 reads FYNNEI.